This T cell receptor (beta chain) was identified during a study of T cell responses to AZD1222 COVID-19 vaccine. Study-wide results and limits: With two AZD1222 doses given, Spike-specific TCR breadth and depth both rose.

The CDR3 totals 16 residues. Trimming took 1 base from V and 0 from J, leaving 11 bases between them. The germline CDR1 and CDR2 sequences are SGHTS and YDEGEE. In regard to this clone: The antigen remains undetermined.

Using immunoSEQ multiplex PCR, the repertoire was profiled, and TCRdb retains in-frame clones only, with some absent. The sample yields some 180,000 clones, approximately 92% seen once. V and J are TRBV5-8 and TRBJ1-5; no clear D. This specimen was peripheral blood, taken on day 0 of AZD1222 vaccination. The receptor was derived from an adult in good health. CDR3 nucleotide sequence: TGTGCCAGCAGCTTGCTCGGCGGGGTTAGCAATCAGCCCCAGCATTTT. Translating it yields CASSLLGGVSNQPQHF.